This is a list of T cell receptor beta chains from one sample in a study of T cells expressing NK-cell markers. With the 5' RACE reads reprocessed, TCRdb shows one record per CDR3 protein and no DNA. The sample's table shows about 460,000 distinct CDR3 sequences. Sequencing was carried out using blood T cells: a sorted CD56 or NKG2C T cell subset, CD4+ or CD8+ T cells, or bulk PBMC T cells (not recorded which). Receptors originate from a woman between 50 and 59 years old in good health. Each CDR3 is given with its conserved first and last residue. The order of the fields is J gene, V gene, CDR3 protein.

TRBJ2-3 TRBV20-1 CSASGTSGRIVSADTQYF
TRBJ2-1 TRBV5-1 CASNRQGSQPNNEQFF
TRBJ2-2 TRBV9 CASSVVSGGNGELFF
TRBJ2-1 TRBV29-1 CSVEVTGTGNNEQFF
TRBJ2-1 TRBV19 CASSIRNTDINEQFF
TRBJ1-3 TRBV25-1 CASSDQGRSGNTIYF
TRBJ2-3 TRBV7-2 CASSQGYYTDTQYF
TRBJ1-1 TRBV6-6 CASSYLTTGEAFF
TRBJ2-7 TRBV5-6 CASRSASSQFYEQYF
TRBJ2-3 TRBV12-3/TRBV12-4 CASRPTATDTQYF
TRBJ2-1 TRBV10-2 CASGVGGVNEQFF
TRBJ2-3 TRBV6-1 CASSDYRGSTQYF
TRBJ2-2 TRBV6-1 CASSEEVGGNTGELFF
TRBJ2-1 TRBV29-1 CSEDIFWESNEQFF
TRBJ2-6 TRBV4-1 CASNRGGTTGANVLTF
TRBJ2-3 TRBV7-2 CASGARLAGRPDTQYF
TRBJ2-2 TRBV3-1 CASIGIPTGELFF
TRBJ2-6 TRBV10-3 CAIRAEPSGANVLTF
TRBJ2-6 TRBV7-6 CASSHKAGANVLTF
TRBJ1-3 TRBV10-2 CASRGGGEGLGNTIYF
TRBJ1-1 TRBV5-1 CASSLPTGRNTEAFF
TRBJ2-3 TRBV20-1 CSARGGRGRVPSTDTQYF
TRBJ1-3 TRBV10-3 CAGRDSSGNTIYF
TRBJ2-1 TRBV20-1 CSARRGQGREQFF